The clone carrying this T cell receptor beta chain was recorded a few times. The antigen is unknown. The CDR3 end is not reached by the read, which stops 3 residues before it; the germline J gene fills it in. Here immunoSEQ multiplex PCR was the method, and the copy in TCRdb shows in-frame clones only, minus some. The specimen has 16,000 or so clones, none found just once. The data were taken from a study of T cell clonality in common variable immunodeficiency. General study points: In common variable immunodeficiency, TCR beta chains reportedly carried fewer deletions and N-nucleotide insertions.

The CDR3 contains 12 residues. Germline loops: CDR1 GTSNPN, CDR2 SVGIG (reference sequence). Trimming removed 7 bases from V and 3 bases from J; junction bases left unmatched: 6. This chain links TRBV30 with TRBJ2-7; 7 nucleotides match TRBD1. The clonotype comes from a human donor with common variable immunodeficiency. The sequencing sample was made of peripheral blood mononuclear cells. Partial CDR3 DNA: TGTGCCTTTAACAGGGGCAACTACGAG. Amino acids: CAFNRGNYE. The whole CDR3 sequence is CAFNRGNYEQYF.